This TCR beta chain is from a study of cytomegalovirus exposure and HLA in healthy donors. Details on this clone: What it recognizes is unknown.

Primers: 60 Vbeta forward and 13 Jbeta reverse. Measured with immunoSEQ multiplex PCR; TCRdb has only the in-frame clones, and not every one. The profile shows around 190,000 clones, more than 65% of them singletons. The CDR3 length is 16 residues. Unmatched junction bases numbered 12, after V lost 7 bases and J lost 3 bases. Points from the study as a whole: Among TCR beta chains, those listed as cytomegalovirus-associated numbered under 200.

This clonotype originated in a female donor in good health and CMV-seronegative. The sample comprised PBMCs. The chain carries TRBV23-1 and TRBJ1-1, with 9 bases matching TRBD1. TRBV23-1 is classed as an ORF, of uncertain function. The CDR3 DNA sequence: TGCGCCAGCACTCTAGGGACAGGGTGGCCGGACACTGAAGCTTTCTTT. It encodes CASTLGTGWPDTEAFF.